A selection of T cell receptor beta chains follows, all from one sample in a study of blood T cell repertoires in COVID-19. Using immunoSEQ multiplex PCR, the repertoire was profiled, and TCRdb retains in-frame clones only, with some absent. The sample consists of about 280,000 clones, 86% of them appearing once. The specimen was peripheral blood. The receptors derive from a man aged 35 to 55 with active or convalescent COVID-19. Both conserved end residues are part of each CDR3.

V	J	CDR3
TRBV6-5	TRBJ1-3	CASREDRGNTIYF
TRBV11-3	TRBJ2-7	CASSFDPGGQLHYEQYF
TRBV19	TRBJ1-1	CASSPSGMEAFF
TRBV19	TRBJ1-6	CASRKAGNNSPLHF
TRBV28	TRBJ2-7	CASSAPSGGARSYEQYF
TRBV2	TRBJ1-4	CASSELRAENEKLFF
TRBV15	TRBJ1-4	CATSYQGGPNEKLFF
TRBV3-1/TRBV3-2	TRBJ2-1	CASSQISGQDEQFF
TRBV29-1	TRBJ1-2	CSAATDYGYTF
TRBV14	TRBJ2-1	CASSQGQGWHEQFF
TRBV10-3	TRBJ1-6	CAIARDSNSPLHF
TRBV12-3/TRBV12-4	TRBJ1-5	CASSLRDRQPQHF
TRBV6-2/TRBV6-3	TRBJ2-7	CASSYYGQGRSYEQYF
TRBV6-5	TRBJ1-2	CASSRGGRYGYTF
TRBV9	TRBJ2-5	CASSPTMGPASATQYF
TRBV6-6	TRBJ1-2	CASSYSLGGGYTF
TRBV9	TRBJ2-2	CASSVELPTAGGDTGELFF
TRBV7-9	TRBJ2-1	CASSLGTGSFYNEQFF
TRBV10-3	TRBJ2-3	CAISFTGTGADTQYF
TRBV6-2/TRBV6-3	TRBJ2-3	CASSYRNRVTQYF
TRBV12-3/TRBV12-4	TRBJ1-2	CASGTSYGYTF
TRBV6-2/TRBV6-3	TRBJ2-7	CASSYSLYYEQYF
TRBV6-5	TRBJ1-1	CASVAATANTEAFF
TRBV7-3	TRBJ2-2	CASSLQGSMNTGELFF
TRBV15	TRBJ1-5	CATSRDQDFGPQHF
TRBV5-6	TRBJ1-5	CASSLDRGNQPQHF
TRBV10-3	TRBJ2-1	CAISVGGSGGEPEQFF
TRBV11-3	TRBJ1-2	CASSLDLVRGSQVYYGYTF
TRBV11-3	TRBJ1-1	CASSYQGGTEAFF
TRBV5-1	TRBJ2-5	CASSLEGNQETQYF
TRBV24-1	TRBJ1-1	CATSDSTGWGTEAFF
TRBV10-1	TRBJ1-1	CASSNTRNTEAFF
TRBV7-9	TRBJ2-1	CASSPGAGSYNEQFF
TRBV18	TRBJ1-5	CASSPLPAGRNQPQHF
TRBV27	TRBJ2-1	CASSSLSGGYNEQFF
TRBV30	TRBJ2-3	CAWSAYAWASGGAGDTQYF
TRBV7-3	TRBJ2-5	CASSLGGGAQETQYF
TRBV4-1	TRBJ2-5	CASSQGGSGGYQETQYF
TRBV14	TRBJ2-7	CASSLTGGASEQYF
TRBV19	TRBJ2-2	CASSTRGTGELFF
TRBV5-6	TRBJ1-3	CASSWGTGGFGNTIYF
TRBV12-3/TRBV12-4	TRBJ1-2	CASSLDRGMSYTF
TRBV3-1/TRBV3-2	TRBJ2-7	CASSQLGSGGVTPVYF
TRBV7-9	TRBJ2-1	CASSFRVAGEDNEQFF
TRBV2	TRBJ2-1	CASKGLAGDEQFF
TRBV28	TRBJ1-4	CASSFGGAREKLFF
TRBV11-2	TRBJ1-6	CASSSGQTNSPLHF
TRBV5-4	TRBJ2-3	CASSLGAGRAKVDTQYF
TRBV7-9	TRBJ2-3	CASSLAMEGTQYF
TRBV28	TRBJ2-3	CASSHRDRVVQTQYF
TRBV9	TRBJ1-1	CASSVDGQGRMEAFF
TRBV5-1	TRBJ2-3	CASSSGAGGTDTQYF
TRBV9	TRBJ2-5	CASSPQSSETQYF
TRBV6-5	TRBJ1-2	CASRDSNYGYTF